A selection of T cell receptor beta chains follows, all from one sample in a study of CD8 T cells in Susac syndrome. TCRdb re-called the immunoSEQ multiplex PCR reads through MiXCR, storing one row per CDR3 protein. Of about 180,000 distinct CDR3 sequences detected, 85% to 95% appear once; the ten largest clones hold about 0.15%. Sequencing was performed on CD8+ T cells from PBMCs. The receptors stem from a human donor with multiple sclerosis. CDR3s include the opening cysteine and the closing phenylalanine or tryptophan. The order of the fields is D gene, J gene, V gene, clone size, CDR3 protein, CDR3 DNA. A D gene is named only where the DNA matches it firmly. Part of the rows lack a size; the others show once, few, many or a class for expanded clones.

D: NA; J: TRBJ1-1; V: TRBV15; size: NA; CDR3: CATRGETLGTEAFF; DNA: TGTGCCACCAGGGGTGAAACCTTGGGGACTGAAGCTTTCTTT
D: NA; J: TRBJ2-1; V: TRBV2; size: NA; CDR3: CASSEGIRQGNEQFF; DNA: TGTGCCAGCAGTGAAGGGATTAGGCAGGGCAATGAGCAGTTCTTC
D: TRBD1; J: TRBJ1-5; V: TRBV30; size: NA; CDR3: CAWSVQTGVNQPQHF; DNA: TGTGCCTGGAGTGTCCAGACAGGGGTCAATCAGCCCCAGCATTTT
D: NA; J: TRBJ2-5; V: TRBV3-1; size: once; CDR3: CASSQDRPETQYF; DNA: TGTGCCAGCAGCCAAGATCGACCGGAGACCCAGTACTTC
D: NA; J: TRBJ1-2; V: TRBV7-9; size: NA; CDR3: CASSLNSRINYGYTF; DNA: TGTGCCAGCAGCTTAAACTCACGGATCAACTATGGCTACACCTTC
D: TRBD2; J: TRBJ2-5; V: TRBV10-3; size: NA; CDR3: CAISESGGGGLQETQYF; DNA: TGTGCCATCAGTGAGTCTGGTGGCGGGGGGCTGCAAGAGACCCAGTACTTC
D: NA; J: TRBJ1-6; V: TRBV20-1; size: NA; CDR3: CSARESWGREDSPLHF; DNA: TGCAGTGCTAGAGAGTCATGGGGGAGGGAGGATTCACCCCTCCACTTT
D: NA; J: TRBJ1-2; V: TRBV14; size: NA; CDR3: CASSQAHSVNYGYTF; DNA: TGTGCCAGCAGCCAAGCCCACAGCGTAAACTATGGCTACACCTTC
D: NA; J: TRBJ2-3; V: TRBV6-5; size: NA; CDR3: CASRGYEPDTQYF; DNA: TGTGCCAGCAGAGGTTATGAGCCAGATACGCAGTATTTT
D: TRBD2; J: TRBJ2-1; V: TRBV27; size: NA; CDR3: CASRPGLAHNEQFF; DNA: TGTGCCAGCCGGCCGGGACTAGCCCACAATGAGCAGTTCTTC
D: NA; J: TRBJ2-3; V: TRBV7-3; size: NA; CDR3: CASSLGESGTDTQYF; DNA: TGTGCCAGCAGCTTAGGGGAGTCTGGTACAGATACGCAGTATTTT
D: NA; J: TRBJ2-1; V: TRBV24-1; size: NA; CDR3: CATSDLVGDEQFF; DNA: TGTGCCACCAGTGATTTGGTCGGGGATGAGCAGTTCTTC
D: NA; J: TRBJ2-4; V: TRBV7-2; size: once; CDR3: CASSPQANKNIQYF; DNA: TGTGCCAGCAGCCCTCAGGCAAACAAAAACATTCAGTACTTC
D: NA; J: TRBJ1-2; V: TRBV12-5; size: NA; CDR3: CASGLVPYGYTF; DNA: TGTGCTAGTGGTTTGGTACCCTATGGCTACACCTTC
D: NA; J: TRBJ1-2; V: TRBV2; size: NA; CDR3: CASSERGVRGFGYTF; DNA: TGTGCCAGCAGTGAACGAGGAGTGAGGGGGTTTGGCTACACCTTC
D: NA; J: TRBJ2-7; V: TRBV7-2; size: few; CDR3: CASSLVTAYEQYF; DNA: TGTGCCAGCAGCTTAGTTACAGCCTACGAGCAGTACTTC